Below are 24 T cell receptor beta chains sequenced from a single sample in a study of OX40 agonist ivuxolimab in advanced cancers. Some clones are missing from TCRdb's copy, which holds only in-frame ones; the method was immunoSEQ multiplex PCR. This sample has about 84,000 clones, with about nine tenths found just once. The source was CD4+ or CD8+ T cells sorted from blood, collected in a trial of the OX40 agonist ivuxolimab. These receptors all stem from an adult with an advanced solid tumor such as melanoma, head and neck, liver or kidney cancer.

This clone turned up a few times. The V gene is TRBV4-2, the J gene TRBJ1-2; D may be TRBD1 (6 bases). V was shortened by 0 bases and J by 5 bases, with 13 bases between the two germline ends. The length of the CDR3 is 15 residues. Germline-derived CDR1 and CDR2 are LGHNA and YNFKEQ. DNA for the CDR3: TGTGCCAGCAGCCAAGAGGCCAGGGGAGATTATGGCTACACCTTC. Its translation: CASSQEARGDYGYTF.

The rearrangement joins TRBV5-5 to TRBJ1-1, with a weak D call TRBD1 (5 bases). CDR1 is SGHKS, CDR2 YYEKEE, per germline (reference sequence). The V and J ends lost 0 bases and 3 bases respectively, with 12 bases between them. The CDR3 is made up of 15 amino acids. The CDR3 reads CASSLVTGSYTEAFF. The CDR3 coding sequence is TGTGCCAGCAGCTTGGTCACAGGCAGCTACACTGAAGCTTTCTTT.

The chain recombines TRBV6-5 with TRBJ1-5; D possibly corresponds to TRBD1 (5 bases). Germline V CDR1 and CDR2: MNHEY, SVGAGI. The CDR3 runs to 14 residues. V dropped 7 bases and J dropped 1 base, with 11 bases sitting between them. The CDR3 loop reads CASKLRDSNQPQHF. CDR3 bases: TGTGCCAGCAAGCTTCGGGACAGCAATCAGCCCCAGCATTTT.

The chain couples TRBV30 to TRBJ1-5, with no clear D. This CDR3 contains 13 residues. Per germline, CDR1 GTSNPN and CDR2 SVGIG (reference sequence). V dropped 4 bases and J dropped 3 bases, with 10 bases sitting between them. Written as DNA, the CDR3 is TGTGCCTGGACCCTGGGGATCAATCAGCCCCAGCATTTT. Protein product: CAWTLGINQPQHF.

The V and J genes are TRBV27 and TRBJ1-1; no clear D. This CDR3 spans 14 amino acids. The germline V and J ends were trimmed by 3 bases and 1 base, with 9 bases remaining between them. CDR1 is MNHEY, CDR2 SMNVEV, per germline (reference sequence). As DNA, the CDR3 is TGTGCCAGCAGTTTCGGCCAGGCGAACACTGAAGCTTTCTTT. Residues: CASSFGQANTEAFF.

This clone was recorded once. As DNA, the CDR3 is TGCGCCAGCAGCTTAACTAGCGGCTCCTACGAGCAGTACTTC. This gives the protein CASSLTSGSYEQYF. The chain uses TRBV5-1 and TRBJ2-7; TRBD2 matches at 8 bases. The CDR3 has 14 amino acids. With V trimmed by 2 bases and J by 0 bases, 1 base remained unmatched. Germline V lookup: CDR1 SGHRS, CDR2 YFSETQ.

This clone was recorded only once. J is TRBJ2-1 and V is TRBV27; D not resolved. CDR1 is MNHEY and CDR2 is SMNVEV in the germline V gene (reference sequence). The CDR3 sequence is 11 residues long. The V gene lost 2 bases and the J gene lost 8 bases, with 4 bases spanning the gap. Written as DNA, the CDR3 is TGTGCCAGCAGTTTAGGGTATGAGCAGTTCTTC. Protein sequence: CASSLGYEQFF.

The gene calls are TRBV7-9 and TRBJ2-5; the match to TRBD2 covers 10 bases. The V gene's germline CDR1 is SEHNR and CDR2 FQNEAQ (reference sequence). Losses at the gene ends were 5 bases for V and 0 bases for J; bases not matched to a gene: 6. CDR3 size: 16 residues. CDR3 in DNA: TGTGCCAGCAGCCCCAGACTAGCGGGTTACCAAGAGACCCAGTACTTC. Its translation: CASSPRLAGYQETQYF.

The chain employs TRBV9 and TRBJ2-4, with TRBD2 matching over 8 bases. Per the germline V gene, CDR1 is SGDLS and CDR2 is YYNGEE. V lost 3 bases and J lost 1; bases outside the gene matches: 3. The CDR3 covers 15 residues. The CDR3 region is CASSGPSGAKNIQYF. The CDR3 nucleotides read TGTGCCAGCAGCGGGCCTAGCGGGGCCAAAAACATTCAGTACTTC.

The chain couples TRBV11-2 to TRBJ1-5; no definite D call. Trimming stripped 2 bases from V and 4 bases from J, with 6 bases between. Germline lookup yields CDR1 SGHAT and CDR2 FQNNGV. This CDR3 is built from 13 residues. The CDR3 DNA reads TGTGCCAGCAGCTTAACACAGAATCAGCCCCAGCATTTT. This translates into CASSLTQNQPQHF.

The V gene is TRBV11-2, the J gene TRBJ2-7, with a tentative D call TRBD2 (5 bases). Germline V gene lookup returns CDR1 SGHAT and CDR2 FQNNGV. V was pared by 5 bases and J by 0 bases, with 5 bases between. CDR3 length: 12 residues. The CDR3: CASSRGSYEQYF. In DNA, the CDR3 is TGTGCCAGCAGCCGGGGCTCCTACGAGCAGTACTTC.

This clone was counted only a few times. The V call is TRBV30, the J call TRBJ1-5, with TRBD1 matching over 7 bases. The CDR3 contains 16 residues. The germline V gene has CDR1 GTSNPN and CDR2 SVGIG (reference sequence). After removal of 3 bases from V and 5 bases from J, the junction contained 13 bases not matched to a gene. The CDR3 protein is CAWSWSHNQGDQPQHF. The CDR3 nucleotides are TGTGCCTGGAGCTGGTCCCACAACCAGGGGGATCAGCCCCAGCATTTT.

The sample holds one count of this clone. The chain combines TRBV10-3 with TRBJ2-2, with 7 bases matching TRBD1. Germline V gives CDR1 ENHRY, CDR2 SYGVKD. This CDR3 has 16 amino acids. With 6 bases clipped from V and 4 bases from J, the junction kept 11 bases outside the gene matches. The CDR3 sequence: CAIRRPTGAGTGELFF. In DNA, the CDR3 is TGTGCCATCAGGAGACCTACAGGGGCAGGCACCGGGGAGCTGTTTTTT.

Written as DNA, the CDR3 is TGCGCCAGCAGCTTGGCCGCACTACGGAACACCGGGGAGCTGTTTTTT. It translates to CASSLAALRNTGELFF. The J gene is TRBJ2-2, the V gene TRBV5-1; D gene ambiguous. CDR1 is SGHRS, CDR2 YFSETQ, per germline. The V and J ends lost 0 bases and 1 base respectively, with 10 bases between them. The CDR3 extends over 16 amino acids.

This clone was observed a few times. The rearrangement joins TRBV9 to TRBJ2-1; possible D gene TRBD2, 6 bases. The V end was cut by 2 bases, the J end by 9 bases, with 18 bases between. CDR1 is SGDLS, CDR2 YYNGEE, per germline. The CDR3 loop spans 15 amino acids. The CDR3 bases are TGTGCCAGCAGCGTGCGGGACTCGTCCTCAATTGAGCAGTTCTTC. Translating it yields CASSVRDSSSIEQFF. Variable domain in full (rest from reference TRBV9 and TRBJ2-1): DSGVTQTPKHLITATGQRVTLRCSPRSGDLSVYWYQQSLDQGLQFLIQYYNGEERAKGNILERFSAQQFPDLHSELNLSSLELGDSALYFCASSVRDSSSIEQFFGPGTRLTVL.

The chain combines TRBV30 with TRBJ1-5, with unresolved D. This CDR3 is built from 12 residues. The V gene's germline CDR1 is GTSNPN and CDR2 SVGIG (reference sequence). Trimming took off 0 bases at V and 6 bases at J, with 6 bases between the two ends. The CDR3 sequence is CAWSVAGQPQHF. The CDR3 DNA is TGTGCCTGGAGTGTTGCCGGTCAGCCCCAGCATTTT.

The CDR3: CASSVDGTPYNEQFF. For the CDR3, the DNA is TGTGCCAGCAGCGTAGACGGGACCCCTTACAATGAGCAGTTCTTC. The V gene is TRBV9, the J gene TRBJ2-1; D is perhaps TRBD1 or TRBD2 (5 bases each). Trimming removed 0 bases from V and 4 bases from J, with 11 bases in between. This CDR3 is 15 amino acids long. Germline assignment: CDR1 SGDLS and CDR2 YYNGEE.

V usage is TRBV10-3 and J usage is TRBJ1-2; D may be TRBD1 (5 bases). The CDR3 runs 13 residues. Trimming took off 7 bases at V and 4 bases at J, with 13 bases between the two ends. From germline, CDR1 is ENHRY and CDR2 SYGVKD. CDR3 bases: TGTGCCATCACTCCCGGGACTTTCTATGGCTACACCTTC. It specifies CAITPGTFYGYTF.

This clone was seen only once. The chain is built from TRBV6-5 and TRBJ2-2; D not certain. The ends were cut back, 1 base at V and 8 bases at J, with 2 bases in the middle. Germline V gene lookup returns CDR1 MNHEY and CDR2 SVGAGI. The CDR3 contains 11 residues. Here the CDR3 reads CASSYWGELFF. CDR3 coding DNA: TGTGCCAGCAGTTACTGGGGGGAGCTGTTTTTT.

This chain uses TRBV11-2 with TRBJ2-7; TRBD1 aligns across 9 bases. From germline, CDR1 is SGHAT and CDR2 FQNNGV. V dropped 4 bases and J dropped 5; count of bases not matched to a gene: 12. This CDR3 has 16 residues. CDR3 loop: CASSSAAGTGYHEQYF. The CDR3 DNA is TGTGCCAGCAGCTCAGCTGCCGGGACAGGGTACCACGAGCAGTACTTC.

This clone was counted a few times. J is TRBJ1-2 and V is TRBV6-5, with 8 bases matching TRBD1. J lost 7 bases, V lost 2 bases, and 6 bases had no gene match. CDR3 length: 14 residues. Germline CDR1 and CDR2: MNHEY and SVGAGI. The CDR3 loop is CASSYDRGTGGYTF. CDR3 coding DNA: TGTGCCAGCAGTTACGACAGGGGAACGGGTGGCTACACCTTC.

The genes are TRBV5-1 and TRBJ2-1; a possible D gene is TRBD2 (7 bases). Germline V gene lookup returns CDR1 SGHRS and CDR2 YFSETQ. The CDR3 sequence is 16 residues long. V was pared by 0 bases and J by 2 bases, with 12 bases between. The CDR3 protein is CASSLDAGAPYNEQFF. CDR3 bases: TGCGCCAGCAGCTTGGATGCGGGGGCCCCCTACAATGAGCAGTTCTTC.

J is TRBJ2-3 and V is TRBV6-6, with 12 nucleotides matching TRBD2. Germline assignment: CDR1 MNHNY and CDR2 SVGAGI (reference sequence). The CDR3 is made up of 15 amino acids. Germline trimming cut 6 bases from V and 6 bases from J; bases unmatched to any gene: 7. The CDR3 region is CASRRASGRGDTQYF. CDR3 DNA sequence: TGTGCCAGCAGACGGGCTAGCGGGAGGGGGGATACGCAGTATTTT.

In DNA form, the CDR3 reads TGTGCCAGTAGTATAGGGGGACAGTCCCCCATCTACGAGCAGTACTTC. The encoded protein is CASSIGGQSPIYEQYF. The rearrangement joins TRBV19 to TRBJ2-7; 7 bases are shared with TRBD1. Trimming took 1 base from V and 3 from J; bases not matched to a gene: 9. Per germline, CDR1 LNHDA and CDR2 SQIVND (reference sequence). The CDR3 has 16 residues.